The 21 T cell receptor beta chains given below trace back to one sample, sequenced in a study of early T cells in non-severe SARS-CoV-2 infection (dated by TCRdb to about 2021). To prepare the library, 5' RACE was applied. Reads for this sample came from a NextSeq 500. In TCRdb, the public reads were trimmed at Q25 with fastp and aligned with MiXCR, with productive beta chains retained. Duplicate CDR3 protein sequences are folded into a single record with the most common DNA and genes. The sample table contains more than 35,000 distinct CDR3 sequences; only one count was recorded for under 8% of them. The ten largest make up over 4.5% of the sample. Sequencing was performed on whole blood. These receptors originate from an adult who was a healthcare worker with PCR-confirmed SARS-CoV-2 infection or an uninfected control (not recorded which).

A few counts support this clonotype. The gene calls are TRBV29-1 and TRBJ1-6; 9 positions match TRBD1. J gave up 10 bases and V 6 bases, and 4 bases lay outside the gene matches. CDR3 length equals 12 residues. CDR1 and CDR2 (germline): SQVTM, ANQGSEA. The CDR3 DNA reads as TGCAGCGTCCGGACAGGGGACTCACCCCTCCACTTT. It yields the protein CSVRTGDSPLHF.

The sample holds many counts of this clonotype. The chain recombines TRBV7-2 with TRBJ2-5; 9 positions agree with TRBD1. V trimming: 7 bases; J trimming: 2 bases; junction bases outside the gene matches: 2. From germline, CDR1 is SGHTA and CDR2 FQGNSA. This CDR3 comprises 13 residues. CDR3 sequence: CASTQGAQETQYF. The DNA for the CDR3 is TGTGCCAGCACACAGGGGGCGCAAGAGACCCAGTACTTC.

This clonotype was counted between two and nine times. This chain connects TRBV28 to TRBJ2-3; 10 bases align to TRBD1. Germline V gene sequence: CDR1 MDHEN, CDR2 SYDVKM. V shed 2 bases, J shed 4 bases, and the junction held 6 bases outside the gene matches. There are 16 residues in the CDR3. The CDR3 loop reads CASSLAATGGADTQYF. The CDR3, as DNA: TGTGCCAGCAGTTTAGCGGCGACAGGGGGCGCAGATACGCAGTATTTT.

The chain combines TRBV29-1 with TRBJ2-7; a possible D gene is TRBD2 (5 bases). The V and J ends lost 7 bases and 6 bases respectively, with 13 bases between them. The CDR3 contains 11 residues. Germline V gene sequence: CDR1 SQVTM, CDR2 ANQGSEA. CDR3 amino acids: CSAEGRGEQYF. The CDR3 DNA follows: TGCAGCGCCGAGGGCCGGGGCGAGCAGTACTTC.

At least ten counts were recorded for this clonotype. The gene calls are TRBV7-6 and TRBJ2-1; 13 nucleotides align to TRBD2. Germline V CDR1 and CDR2: SGHVS, FNYEAQ. Losses at the gene ends were 7 bases for V and 4 bases for J; bases not matched to a gene: 4. The length of the CDR3 is 15 residues. The CDR3 DNA reads TGTGCCAGCAAACTAGCGGGAGGGCCTTACAATGAGCAGTTCTTC. Its protein product is CASKLAGGPYNEQFF.

This clonotype was picked up many times. The rearrangement links TRBV9 to TRBJ2-5; D is tentatively TRBD1 or TRBD2 (5 bases each). CDR3 size: 14 residues. CDR1 is SGDLS, CDR2 YYNGEE, per germline. V dropped 0 bases and J dropped 2 bases, with 8 bases sitting between them. CDR3 protein: CASSVGGSQETQYF. CDR3 in DNA: TGTGCCAGCAGCGTAGGGGGGTCTCAAGAGACCCAGTACTTC. Filled out from reference TRBV9 and TRBJ2-5, the complete variable domain reads DSGVTQTPKHLITATGQRVTLRCSPRSGDLSVYWYQQSLDQGLQFLIQYYNGEERAKGNILERFSAQQFPDLHSELNLSSLELGDSALYFCASSVGGSQETQYFGPGTRLLVL.

There are a few counts of this clonotype. The chain is built from TRBV10-3 and TRBJ2-1; 12 bases are a match to TRBD2. V lost 5 bases to trimming and J lost 8 bases; unmatched junction nucleotides: 10. The CDR3 contains 16 residues. Looked up from germline, CDR1 is ENHRY and CDR2 is SYGVKD. The CDR3 nucleotides read TGTGCCATCAGTCCGGGACTAGCGGGTGGATCGGATGAGCAGTTCTTC. It yields the protein CAISPGLAGGSDEQFF.

The table lists this clonotype with many counts. CDR3 nucleotides: TGTGCCAGCAGCCCCAACCCAGGGGCCAACGTCCTGACTTTC. Its protein is CASSPNPGANVLTF. V usage is TRBV13 and J usage is TRBJ2-6; no clear D. V lost 5 bases and J 4 bases, leaving 9 bases between the germline ends. CDR1 is PRHDT and CDR2 is FYEKMQ in the germline V gene (reference sequence). This CDR3 has 14 amino acids.

This clonotype was seen only a few times. The chain recombines TRBV4-3 with TRBJ1-1; D unresolved. The V gene's germline CDR1 is LGHNA and CDR2 YSLEER. CDR3 length: 13 residues. V was trimmed by 4 bases and J by 11 bases, leaving 17 bases between them. The CDR3 loop reads CASSLQNSARAFF. The CDR3 DNA follows: TGCGCCAGCAGCCTACAAAACAGCGCGCGCGCTTTCTTT.

This clonotype was detected many times. The chain combines TRBV5-5 with TRBJ1-1; tentative D call: TRBD1 (6 bases). This CDR3 is built from 15 residues. The germline V and J ends were trimmed by 4 bases and 4 bases, with 17 bases remaining between them. The V gene's germline CDR1 is SGHKS and CDR2 YYEKEE (reference sequence). The DNA of the CDR3 is TGTGCCAGCAGCCGGGACATCCATCCGGGCACTGAAGCTTTCTTT. Protein product: CASSRDIHPGTEAFF.

This clonotype has more than one count but fewer than ten. V and J are TRBV15 and TRBJ2-6; the D gene is possibly TRBD1 (5 bases). CDR1 is LNHNV, CDR2 YYDKDF, per germline (reference sequence). This CDR3 contains 15 residues. Trimming removed 0 bases from V and 2 bases from J, with 5 bases in between. In nucleotides, the CDR3 is TGTGCCACCAGCAGAGAGGGGCCTGGGGCCAACGTCCTGACTTTC. This gives the protein CATSREGPGANVLTF.

The V gene is TRBV18, the J gene TRBJ2-3; possibly TRBD1 for D (5 bases). The CDR3 covers 15 residues. V shed 4 bases and J shed 2 bases, with 13 bases lying between them. In germline, CDR1 is KGHSH, CDR2 LQKENI. The CDR3 reads CASSLLDRLTDTQYF. CDR3 bases: TGTGCCAGCTCACTTCTCGACAGACTCACAGATACGCAGTATTTT.

This clonotype was seen a few times. V gene TRBV9 combines with J gene TRBJ2-5, with 10 bases matching TRBD2. CDR3 length: 15 amino acids. V was pared by 0 bases and J by 3 bases, with 2 bases of the junction left unmatched. The V gene's germline CDR1 is SGDLS and CDR2 YYNGEE. CDR3 in amino acids: CASSVGTSGEETQYF. The CDR3 bases are TGTGCCAGCAGCGTAGGGACTAGCGGAGAAGAGACCCAGTACTTC. Using reference TRBV9 and TRBJ2-5 for the parts outside the CDR3, the full variable domain is DSGVTQTPKHLITATGQRVTLRCSPRSGDLSVYWYQQSLDQGLQFLIQYYNGEERAKGNILERFSAQQFPDLHSELNLSSLELGDSALYFCASSVGTSGEETQYFGPGTRLLVL.

This clonotype was picked up many times. The CDR3 DNA is TGTGCCACCAGTGATGCTAGCGGGAGTATCACCGGGGAGCTGTTTTTT. It specifies CATSDASGSITGELFF. V and J are TRBV24-1 and TRBJ2-2; 10 bases agree with TRBD2. The length of the CDR3 is 16 residues. Trimming removed 3 bases from V and 4 bases from J; junction bases left unmatched: 4. CDR1 is KGHDR, CDR2 SFDVKD, per germline.

This clonotype was picked up many times. The V and J genes are TRBV28 and TRBJ2-5, with D perhaps matching TRBD1 (6 bases). Trimming stripped 6 bases from V and 4 bases from J, with 12 bases between. The germline V gene encodes CDR1 MDHEN and CDR2 SYDVKM. The CDR3 loop spans 13 amino acids. The CDR3 sequence is CASRPGDRETQYF. The CDR3 DNA reads TGTGCCAGCAGGCCAGGGGATAGAGAGACCCAGTACTTC.

The sample holds many counts of this clonotype. The chain links TRBV24-1 to TRBJ2-1; no definite D call. Germline lookup yields CDR1 KGHDR and CDR2 SFDVKD. The ends were cut back, 9 bases at V and 0 bases at J, with 11 bases in the middle. This CDR3 spans 14 amino acids. CDR3 sequence reads: CATATASSYNEQFF. CDR3 in DNA: TGTGCCACCGCAACAGCCAGCTCCTACAATGAGCAGTTCTTC.

This clonotype was detected ten times or more. This rearrangement joins TRBV19 to TRBJ1-5, with no clear D. The germline gives CDR1 LNHDA, CDR2 SQIVND (reference sequence). This CDR3 comprises 13 residues. V was shortened by 8 bases and J by 3 bases, with 11 bases between the two germline ends. This CDR3 reads CASALDPNQPQHF. The CDR3, as DNA: TGTGCCAGTGCACTGGACCCCAATCAGCCCCAGCATTTT.

In this sample, this clonotype turned up a few times. The V and J genes are TRBV11-2 and TRBJ2-1, with TRBD2 as a possible D gene (6 bases). CDR1 is SGHAT, CDR2 FQNNGV, per germline. Between the trimmed V and J ends, which lost 0 bases and 4 bases, there was a span of 10 bases. The CDR3 loop spans 15 amino acids. The CDR3 protein is CASSLDRGLYNEQFF. The CDR3, as DNA: TGTGCCAGCAGCTTAGACCGGGGACTTTACAATGAGCAGTTCTTC.

This clonotype came up a few times. CDR3 in amino acids: CSASRDSTDTQYF. In nucleotides, the CDR3 is TGCAGTGCTAGCCGGGACTCTACAGATACGCAGTATTTT. The V call is TRBV20-1, the J call TRBJ2-3; weak D call: TRBD2 (6 bases). The CDR3 consists of 13 residues. V was clipped by 3 bases and J by 3 bases, with 10 bases between them. Looked up from germline, CDR1 is DFQATT and CDR2 is SNEGSKA (reference sequence).

This chain links TRBV28 with TRBJ2-1; TRBD2 agrees at 10 bases. CDR3 length equals 17 residues. Germline CDR1 and CDR2: MDHEN and SYDVKM. The J segment lost 8 bases and the V segment lost 6 bases, leaving 16 bases of the junction unmatched. The CDR3 nucleotides are TGTGCCAGCAGCTCCTTCCCCCCTAGCGGGAGACGGGATGAGCAGTTCTTC. Amino acids: CASSSFPPSGRRDEQFF.

This clonotype came up many times. This chain uses TRBV3-1 with TRBJ1-4, with D perhaps matching TRBD1 (5 bases). Trimming shortened V by 2 bases and J by 14 bases, and 12 bases separated the two germline ends. The V gene's germline CDR1 is LGHDT and CDR2 YNNKEL (reference sequence). This CDR3 contains 12 residues. The CDR3 is CASSQRGTGLFF. CDR3 bases: TGTGCCAGCAGCCAACGGGGGACCGGCCTGTTTTTT.